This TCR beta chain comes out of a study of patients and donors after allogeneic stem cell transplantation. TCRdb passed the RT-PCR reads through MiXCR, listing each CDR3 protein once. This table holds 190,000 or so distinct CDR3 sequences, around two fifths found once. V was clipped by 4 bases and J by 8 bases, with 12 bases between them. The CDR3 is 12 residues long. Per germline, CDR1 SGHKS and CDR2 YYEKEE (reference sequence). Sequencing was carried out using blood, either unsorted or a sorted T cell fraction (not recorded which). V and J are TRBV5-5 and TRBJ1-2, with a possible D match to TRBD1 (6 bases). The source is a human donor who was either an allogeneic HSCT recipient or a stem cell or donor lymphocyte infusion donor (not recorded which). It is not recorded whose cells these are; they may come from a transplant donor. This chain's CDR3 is CASSGGHRGYTF. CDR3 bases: TGTGCCAGCAGCGGGGGACACCGGGGCTACACCTTC.